The 11 T cell receptor beta chains in this list originate from one sample, sequenced in a study of T cell changes during pregnancy in multiple sclerosis. Method: immunoSEQ multiplex PCR; TCRdb's copy keeps in-frame clones and lacks some. The repertoire holds tens of thousands of clones, with 92% as singletons. The input for sequencing was peripheral blood, taken after pregnancy. These receptors were taken from a female donor with multiple sclerosis, enrolled in a pregnancy study.

The chain couples TRBV12-5 to TRBJ2-1, with TRBD2 matching over 11 bases. The trim removed 6 bases at V and 4 bases at J, leaving 2 bases unmatched. This CDR3 is built from 14 residues. Germline V lookup: CDR1 LGHNT, CDR2 FRNRAP. The CDR3 region is CASGGLAVYNEQFF. DNA for the CDR3: TGTGCTAGTGGGGGACTAGCGGTTTACAATGAGCAGTTCTTC. Full variable domain (rest looked up from reference TRBV12-5 and TRBJ2-1): DARVTQTPRHKVTEMGQEVTMRCQPILGHNTVFWYRQTMMQGLELLAYFRNRAPLDDSGMPKDRFSAEMPDATLATLKIQPSEPRDSAVYFCASGGLAVYNEQFFGPGTRLTVL.

The V call is TRBV7-2, the J call TRBJ1-2; 8 nucleotides line up with TRBD1. CDR3 length: 15 residues. V lost 6 bases and J lost 2; bases outside the gene matches: 8. Germline CDR1 and CDR2: SGHTA and FQGNSA. In DNA, the CDR3 is TGTGCCAGCAGACCTGACAGGGGTTCGAACTATGGCTACACCTTC. This codes for CASRPDRGSNYGYTF.

This chain joins TRBV7-9 and TRBJ2-3, with 8 bases aligning to TRBD1. Germline CDR1 is SEHNR and CDR2 is FQNEAQ (reference sequence). This CDR3 comprises 15 residues. V shed 3 bases and J 3 bases; nucleotides not matched to a gene: 5. The CDR3 bases are TGTGCCAGCAGCTTTTGGACAGGGATGACAGATACGCAGTATTTT. Translating gives CASSFWTGMTDTQYF.

Comment on this clone: An end of the junction differs from the germline gene, which may be a read error. The gene calls are TRBV7-2 and TRBJ1-2, with a tentative D call TRBD1 (5 bases). The CDR3 loop spans 13 amino acids. The germline CDR1 and CDR2 sequences are SGHTA and FQGNSA. The CDR3 DNA sequence: TGTGCCAGCAGCTTAGCGACTAACCGGGACTCCGCCTTC. Translation: CASSLATNRDSAF.

The rearrangement joins TRBV11-2 to TRBJ2-7; 7 nucleotides match TRBD1. V shed 1 base, J shed 3 bases, and the junction held 6 bases outside the gene matches. In germline, CDR1 is SGHAT, CDR2 FQNNGV. The CDR3 extends over 15 amino acids. The DNA of the CDR3 is TGTGCCAGCAGCTTAGGGGGGCAGGGGGTCTACGAGCAGTACTTC. The encoded protein is CASSLGGQGVYEQYF.

This CDR3 reads CASIAAWGGTEAFF. CDR3 nucleotides: TGTGCCAGCATCGCCGCTTGGGGGGGCACTGAAGCTTTCTTT. The chain recombines TRBV6-1 with TRBJ1-1; D is possibly TRBD1 (5 bases). The germline CDR1 and CDR2 sequences are MNHNS and SASEGT. This CDR3 spans 14 amino acids. The V and J ends lost 7 bases and 4 bases respectively, with 16 bases between them.

The gene calls are TRBV11-3 and TRBJ2-1; D possibly corresponds to TRBD2 (5 bases). Trimming took off 1 base at V and 4 bases at J, with 11 bases between the two ends. The CDR3 extends over 15 amino acids. Per germline, CDR1 SGHNT and CDR2 YENEEA. The chain's CDR3 is CASSLGSGEYNEQFF. The CDR3 DNA follows: TGTGCCAGCAGCTTAGGCTCTGGGGAGTACAATGAGCAGTTCTTC. Using reference TRBV11-3 and TRBJ2-1 for the parts outside the CDR3, the full variable domain is EAGVVQSPRYKIIEKKQPVAFWCNPISGHNTLYWYLQNLGQGPELLIRYENEEAVDDSQLPKDRFSAERLKGVDSTLKIQPAELGDSAVYLCASSLGSGEYNEQFFGPGTRLTVL.

This sequence joins TRBV7-9 and TRBJ2-1; TRBD2 aligns across 10 bases. Germline trimming cut 5 bases from V and 10 bases from J; bases unmatched to any gene: 17. The germline gives CDR1 SEHNR, CDR2 FQNEAQ (reference sequence). The length of the CDR3 is 17 residues. The CDR3 DNA reads as TGTGCCAGCAGCCCTCAAATGGGGCTAGCGGGAGTACCGGAGCAGTTCTTC. Translating gives CASSPQMGLAGVPEQFF.

The genes are TRBV5-1 and TRBJ1-3; 8 bases are a match to TRBD1. V trimming: 4 bases; J trimming: 2 bases; junction bases outside the gene matches: 2. Germline CDR1 reads SGHRS; CDR2 reads YFSETQ. The CDR3 loop spans 14 amino acids. This CDR3 reads CASSPTGAGNTIYF. CDR3 DNA: TGCGCCAGCAGCCCGACAGGGGCTGGAAACACCATATATTTT.

This clone came up once. The CDR3: CASSLGERTKRDPFTEQYF. The DNA of the CDR3 is TGCGCCAGCAGCCTCGGGGAGCGAACTAAGCGGGACCCCTTTACCGAGCAGTACTTC. V usage is TRBV4-3 and J usage is TRBJ2-7, with 7 positions matching TRBD2. The germline V gene encodes CDR1 LGHNA and CDR2 YSLEER. The CDR3 consists of 19 residues. Trimming at V came to 4 bases and at J to 6 bases, leaving 24 bases not matched to a gene.

The chain recombines TRBV10-3 with TRBJ2-7, with 11 bases fitting TRBD2. The V and J ends lost 0 bases and 5 bases, in that order; junction bases with no gene match: 6. CDR1 and CDR2 (germline): ENHRY, SYGVKD. CDR3 length equals 16 residues. CDR3 coding DNA: TGTGCCATCAGTGAGTCGAGTAGCGGGAGGGTAAACGAGCAGTACTTC. Its translation is CAISESSSGRVNEQYF.